A selection of T cell receptor beta chains follows, all from one sample in a study of blood T cell repertoires in COVID-19. TCRdb keeps only in-frame clones here, not all; method: immunoSEQ multiplex PCR. The top ten clones hold 1.2% to 1.5% of a sample with 200,000 to 300,000 clones, just over 85% of them seen once. The material sequenced was peripheral blood. Receptors originate from a man older than 75 with acute or convalescent COVID-19. Both conserved end residues are part of each CDR3. D genes are given only for firm matches. The listing skips clone size in some rows; elsewhere it reads once, few, many or a size class.

size: .
J: TRBJ2-1
D: TRBD2
V: TRBV7-2
DNA: TGTGCCAGCAGCTTAAGGAGCGGGGGTCCCCCAGAGCAGTTCTTC
CDR3: CASSLRSGGPPEQFF

size: .
J: TRBJ1-2
D: TRBD1
V: TRBV5-4
DNA: TGTGCCAGCAGCTTGGGGGGACAGGGAGGCGATGGCTACACCTTC
CDR3: CASSLGGQGGDGYTF

size: .
J: TRBJ2-1
D: TRBD2
V: TRBV9
DNA: TGTGCCAGCAGCGGCGGGACTAGCGCATCCAATGAGCAGTTCTTC
CDR3: CASSGGTSASNEQFF

size: .
J: TRBJ1-4
D: .
V: TRBV6-5
DNA: TGTGCCAGCGGAAGATCAGGGCATAGTGATGAAAAACTGTTTTTT
CDR3: CASGRSGHSDEKLFF

size: .
J: TRBJ1-1
D: .
V: TRBV14
DNA: TGTGCCAGCAGCCCGGGAGGGGGGACTGAAGCTTTCTTT
CDR3: CASSPGGGTEAFF

size: .
J: TRBJ2-7
D: .
V: TRBV12-3/TRBV12-4
DNA: TGTGCCAGCAGTTATGGGAGAGACTACGAGCAGTACTTC
CDR3: CASSYGRDYEQYF

size: .
J: TRBJ1-5
D: .
V: TRBV18
DNA: TGTGCCAGCTCACAGTCAGGGTCCTACAATCAGCCCCAGCATTTT
CDR3: CASSQSGSYNQPQHF

size: .
J: TRBJ2-3
D: TRBD2
V: TRBV6-1
DNA: TGTGCCAGCAGTGAACGGGGGGAGTTCACAGATACGCAGTATTTT
CDR3: CASSERGEFTDTQYF

size: .
J: TRBJ2-5
D: .
V: TRBV11-2
DNA: TGTGCCAGCACCGGGGACATGCAAGAGACCCAGTACTTC
CDR3: CASTGDMQETQYF

size: .
J: TRBJ2-5
D: .
V: TRBV7-3
DNA: TGTGCCAGCAGCTTAGTCCCGCTTCAGGGGGAGACCCAGTACTTC
CDR3: CASSLVPLQGETQYF

size: few
J: TRBJ1-2
D: .
V: TRBV6-5
DNA: TGTGCCAGCAGTTACGGTGCCGGTCTTATTGATGGCTACACCTTC
CDR3: CASSYGAGLIDGYTF

size: .
J: TRBJ1-2
D: .
V: TRBV5-6
DNA: TGTGCCAGCAGCTTGGGGCAGGTTGACGGTGGCTACACCTTC
CDR3: CASSLGQVDGGYTF

size: .
J: TRBJ2-2
D: .
V: TRBV27
DNA: TGTGCCAGCAGTCCCCGACTAAACACCGGGGAGCTGTTTTTT
CDR3: CASSPRLNTGELFF

size: .
J: TRBJ2-5
D: .
V: TRBV3-1/TRBV3-2
DNA: TGTGCCAGCAGCCAAGATCAGAGGGGGCGTCATAGCGGAAAGACCCAGTACTTC
CDR3: CASSQDQRGRHSGKTQYF

size: .
J: TRBJ2-7
D: TRBD1
V: TRBV20-1
DNA: TGCAGTGCTAGTGACCGAGGACAGGGGGCATACGAGCAGTACTTC
CDR3: CSASDRGQGAYEQYF

size: .
J: TRBJ1-5
D: TRBD1
V: TRBV6-2/TRBV6-3
DNA: TGTGCCAGCAGTGCCGGGACAGATTATAGCAATCAGCCCCAGCATTTT
CDR3: CASSAGTDYSNQPQHF

size: .
J: TRBJ2-1
D: TRBD2
V: TRBV5-4
DNA: TGTGCCAGCAGCACAGCTAGCGGAACCTCCTACAATGAGCAGTTCTTC
CDR3: CASSTASGTSYNEQFF

size: .
J: TRBJ2-3
D: TRBD2
V: TRBV4-2
DNA: TGTGCCAGCAGCCAGGGGGGGACTAGCGGGATGGATACGCAGTATTTT
CDR3: CASSQGGTSGMDTQYF

size: .
J: TRBJ2-5
D: TRBD2
V: TRBV10-3
DNA: TGTGCCATCAGTGAAGGCGGGGGGAGGCAAGAGACCCAGTACTTC
CDR3: CAISEGGGRQETQYF

size: once
J: TRBJ2-5
D: TRBD1
V: TRBV12-5
DNA: TGTGCTAGTGGTTTGGGATATACCGGACAGGGGGAGACCCAGTACTTC
CDR3: CASGLGYTGQGETQYF

size: .
J: TRBJ1-6
D: .
V: TRBV27
DNA: TGTGCCAGCAGCCCCGGGAGCTCCTATAATTCACCCCTCCACTTT
CDR3: CASSPGSSYNSPLHF

size: .
J: TRBJ2-7
D: TRBD1
V: TRBV7-9
DNA: TGTGCCAGCAGCCGGACAGGGGGCAGCGAGCAGTACTTC
CDR3: CASSRTGGSEQYF

size: .
J: TRBJ2-5
D: .
V: TRBV11-2
DNA: TGTGCCAGCAGCCCGACTAGGGCGGGAGAGACCCAGTACTTC
CDR3: CASSPTRAGETQYF

size: .
J: TRBJ1-3
D: .
V: TRBV9
DNA: TGTGCCAGCAGCCCTAGTGGGTTAACAGGTGGAAACACCATATATTTT
CDR3: CASSPSGLTGGNTIYF

size: many
J: TRBJ1-5
D: .
V: TRBV10-2
DNA: TGCGCCAGCAGCTCAGGCGTTAATCAGCCCCAGCATTTT
CDR3: CASSSGVNQPQHF

size: .
J: TRBJ2-7
D: TRBD1
V: TRBV6-5
DNA: TGTGCCAGCACCCGGGACAGCGCGGACGAGCAGTACTTC
CDR3: CASTRDSADEQYF

size: once
J: TRBJ2-3
D: TRBD2
V: TRBV7-2
DNA: TGTGCCAGCAGCTTAGAGGCGGGCCGGGGGGCAGATACGCAGTATTTT
CDR3: CASSLEAGRGADTQYF

size: .
J: TRBJ1-4
D: .
V: TRBV7-6
DNA: TGTGCCAGCAGCCATCGCGGTTCAACTAATGAAAAACTGTTTTTT
CDR3: CASSHRGSTNEKLFF